This T cell receptor (beta chain) was recorded in a study of Graves' ophthalmopathy and Graves' hyperthyroidism. This clonotype occurred a few times. V lost 7 bases and J 2 bases, leaving 11 bases between the germline ends. This CDR3 spans 13 amino acids. Germline V CDR1 and CDR2: MNHNS, SASEGT. TCR beta CDR3 amplification used RNA transcripts. Second-round multiplex PCR came after a first-round RT-PCR that employed HTBI primers. TCRdb analysed the multiplex PCR reads with MiXCR anew, one entry per CDR3 protein. This sample carries over a million distinct CDR3 sequences, 35% to 45% of them seen once, and the ten largest clones take 8.5% to 14%.

The sequenced sample consisted of peripheral blood or thyroid tissue (not recorded which). This chain links TRBV6-1 with TRBJ2-5, with D hard to call. The clonotype comes from an adult man with Graves' hyperthyroidism. The DNA for the CDR3 is TGTGCCAGCATCAAGTGGAGACAAGAGACCCAGTACTTC. This codes for CASIKWRQETQYF.